The entry below gives a single T cell receptor beta chain sequence along with its context. V dropped 3 bases and J dropped 3 bases, with 13 bases sitting between them. Per germline, CDR1 SGHRS and CDR2 YFSETQ. This CDR3 contains 14 residues. Each CDR3 protein is one row after TCRdb ran MiXCR on the 5' RACE reads. The sample includes under 250,000 distinct CDR3 sequences, 27% of them seen just once. This record comes from a study of T-cell memory formation after mild COVID-19. V is TRBV5-1 and J is TRBJ2-7, with D possibly being TRBD1 (6 bases). Input material: PBMCs or a T cell subset sorted from them (not recorded which). This clonotype was obtained from an adult woman who had mild COVID-19 (a few samples of this study predate the infection). Cell type and time point are not known. DNA of the CDR3: TGCGCCAGCAGCTCTGAAACAGGGATCTACGAGCAGTACTTC. Protein product: CASSSETGIYEQYF.